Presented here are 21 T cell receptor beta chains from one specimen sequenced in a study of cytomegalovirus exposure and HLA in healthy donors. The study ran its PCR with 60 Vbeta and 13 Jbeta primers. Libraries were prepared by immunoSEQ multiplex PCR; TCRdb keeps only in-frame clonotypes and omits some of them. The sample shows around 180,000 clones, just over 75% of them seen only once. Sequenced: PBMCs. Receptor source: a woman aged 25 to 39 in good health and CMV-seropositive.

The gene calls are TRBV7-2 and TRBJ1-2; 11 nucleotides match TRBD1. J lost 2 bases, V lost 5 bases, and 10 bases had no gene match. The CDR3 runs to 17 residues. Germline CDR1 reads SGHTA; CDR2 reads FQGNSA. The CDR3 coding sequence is TGTGCCAGCAGCCGTTCTACGAGGGACAGGGGGAACTATGGCTACACCTTC. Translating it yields CASSRSTRDRGNYGYTF.

CDR3 coding DNA: TGTGCCAGCAGCTTTCCCGGGACTAGCGGGAGGTTCGAGCAGTACTTC. Residues: CASSFPGTSGRFEQYF. This chain links TRBV11-3 with TRBJ2-7; 15 nucleotides line up with TRBD2. This CDR3 contains 16 residues. Per the germline V gene, CDR1 is SGHNT and CDR2 is YENEEA. V lost 3 bases and J lost 6; bases outside the gene matches: 6.

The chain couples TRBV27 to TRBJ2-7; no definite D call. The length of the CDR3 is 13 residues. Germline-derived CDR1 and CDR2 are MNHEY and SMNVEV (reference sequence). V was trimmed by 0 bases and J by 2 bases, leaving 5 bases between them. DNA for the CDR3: TGTGCCAGCAGTTTATCTCCAGCCTACGAGCAGTACTTC. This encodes CASSLSPAYEQYF.

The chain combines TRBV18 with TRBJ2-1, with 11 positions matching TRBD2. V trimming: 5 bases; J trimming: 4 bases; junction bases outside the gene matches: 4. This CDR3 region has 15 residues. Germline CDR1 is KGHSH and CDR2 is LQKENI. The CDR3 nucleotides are TGTGCCAGCTCATGGACTAGCGGGCGATACAATGAGCAGTTCTTC. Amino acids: CASSWTSGRYNEQFF.

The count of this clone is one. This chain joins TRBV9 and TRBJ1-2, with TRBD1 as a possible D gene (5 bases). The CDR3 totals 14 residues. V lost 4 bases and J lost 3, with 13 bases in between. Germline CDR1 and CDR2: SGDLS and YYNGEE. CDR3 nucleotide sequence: TGTGCCAGCAGCCCGGGGGTTTCCCACTATGGCTACACCTTC. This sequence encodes CASSPGVSHYGYTF.

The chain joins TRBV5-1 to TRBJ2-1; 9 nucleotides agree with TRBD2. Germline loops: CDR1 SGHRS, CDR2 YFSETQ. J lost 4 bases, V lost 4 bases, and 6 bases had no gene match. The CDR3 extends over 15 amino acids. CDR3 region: CASSPGTSGYNEQFF. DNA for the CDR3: TGCGCCAGCAGCCCCGGCACTAGCGGGTACAATGAGCAGTTCTTC.

CDR3 nucleotides: TGTGCCAGCAGCCACGGGTGGCGGTCGAACACCGGGGAGCTGTTTTTT. Its translation is CASSHGWRSNTGELFF. V gene TRBV5-5 combines with J gene TRBJ2-2, with D hard to call. V lost 4 bases, J lost 0 bases, and 13 bases lay in between. This CDR3 region has 16 residues. Germline lookup yields CDR1 SGHKS and CDR2 YYEKEE (reference sequence).

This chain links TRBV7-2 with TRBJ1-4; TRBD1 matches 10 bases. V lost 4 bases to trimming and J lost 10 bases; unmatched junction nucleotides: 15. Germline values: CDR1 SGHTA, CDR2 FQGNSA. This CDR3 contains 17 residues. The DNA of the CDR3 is TGTGCCAGCAGCTCCCCCTTCCCCGGGACAGGGGTCGGAAAACTGTTTTTT. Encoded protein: CASSSPFPGTGVGKLFF.

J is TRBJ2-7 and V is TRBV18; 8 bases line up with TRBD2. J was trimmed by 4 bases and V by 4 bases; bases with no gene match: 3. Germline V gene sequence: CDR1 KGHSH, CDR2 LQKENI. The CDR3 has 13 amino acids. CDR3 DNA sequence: TGTGCCAGCTCACTGACTAGCGAATACGAGCAGTACTTC. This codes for CASSLTSEYEQYF. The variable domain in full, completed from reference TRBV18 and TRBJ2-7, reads NAGVMQNPRHLVRRRGQEARLRCSPMKGHSHVYWYRQLPEEGLKFMVYLQKENIIDESGMPKERFSAEFPKEGPSILRIQQVVRGDSAAYFCASSLTSEYEQYFGPGTRLTVT.

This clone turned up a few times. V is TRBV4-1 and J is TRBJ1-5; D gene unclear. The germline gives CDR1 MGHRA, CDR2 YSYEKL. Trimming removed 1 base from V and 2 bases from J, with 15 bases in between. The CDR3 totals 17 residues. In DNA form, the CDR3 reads TGCGCCAGCAGCCAAGTAAGCGGGTACATTGGCAATCAGCCCCAGCATTTT. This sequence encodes CASSQVSGYIGNQPQHF.

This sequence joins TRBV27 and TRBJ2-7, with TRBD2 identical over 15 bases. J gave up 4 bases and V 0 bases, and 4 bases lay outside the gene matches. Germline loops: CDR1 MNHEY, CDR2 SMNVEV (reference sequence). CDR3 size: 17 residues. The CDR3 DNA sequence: TGTGCCAGCAGTTTATCGAGGACTAGCGGGAGGGATTACGAGCAGTACTTC. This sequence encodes CASSLSRTSGRDYEQYF.

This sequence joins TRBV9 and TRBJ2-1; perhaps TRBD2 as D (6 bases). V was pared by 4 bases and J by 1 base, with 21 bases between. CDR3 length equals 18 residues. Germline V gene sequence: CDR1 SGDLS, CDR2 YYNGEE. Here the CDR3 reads CASSLGPGYGSSYNEQFF. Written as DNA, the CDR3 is TGTGCCAGCAGCCTCGGGCCCGGGTACGGGAGTTCCTACAATGAGCAGTTCTTC.

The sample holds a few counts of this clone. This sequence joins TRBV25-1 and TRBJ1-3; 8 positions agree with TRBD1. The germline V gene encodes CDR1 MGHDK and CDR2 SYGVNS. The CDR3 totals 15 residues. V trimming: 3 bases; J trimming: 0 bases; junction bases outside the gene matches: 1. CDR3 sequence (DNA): TGTGCCAGCAGTGAGGGGACAGGCTCTGGAAACACCATATATTTT. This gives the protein CASSEGTGSGNTIYF. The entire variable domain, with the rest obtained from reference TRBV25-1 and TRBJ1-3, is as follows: EADIYQTPRYLVIGTGKKITLECSQTMGHDKMYWYQQDPGMELHLIHYSYGVNSTEKGDLSSESTVSRIRTEHFPLTLESARPSHTSQYLCASSEGTGSGNTIYFGEGSWLTVV.

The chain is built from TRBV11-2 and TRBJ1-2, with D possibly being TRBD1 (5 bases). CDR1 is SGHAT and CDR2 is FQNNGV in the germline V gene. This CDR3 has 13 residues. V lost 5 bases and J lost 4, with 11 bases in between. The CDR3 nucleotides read TGTGCCAGCAGCCCTGACAGTTTCTATGGCTACACCTTC. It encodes CASSPDSFYGYTF.

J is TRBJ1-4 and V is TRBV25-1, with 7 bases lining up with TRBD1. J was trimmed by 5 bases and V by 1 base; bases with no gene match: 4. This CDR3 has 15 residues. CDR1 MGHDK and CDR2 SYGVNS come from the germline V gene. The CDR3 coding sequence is TGTGCCAGCAGTGAATTTGGGACAGCAAATGAAAAACTGTTTTTT. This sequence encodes CASSEFGTANEKLFF.

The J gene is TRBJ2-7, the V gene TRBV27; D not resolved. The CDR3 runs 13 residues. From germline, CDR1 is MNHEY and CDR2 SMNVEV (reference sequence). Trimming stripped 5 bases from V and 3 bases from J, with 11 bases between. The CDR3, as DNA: TGTGCCAGCAGTCTGACTCCCCTCTACGAGCAGTACTTC. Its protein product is CASSLTPLYEQYF.

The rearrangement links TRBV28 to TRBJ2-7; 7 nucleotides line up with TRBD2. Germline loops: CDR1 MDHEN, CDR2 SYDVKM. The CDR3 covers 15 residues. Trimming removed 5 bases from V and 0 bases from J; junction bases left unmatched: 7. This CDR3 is CASSGSGRSSYEQYF. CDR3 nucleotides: TGTGCCAGCAGTGGTAGCGGGCGAAGCTCCTACGAGCAGTACTTC.

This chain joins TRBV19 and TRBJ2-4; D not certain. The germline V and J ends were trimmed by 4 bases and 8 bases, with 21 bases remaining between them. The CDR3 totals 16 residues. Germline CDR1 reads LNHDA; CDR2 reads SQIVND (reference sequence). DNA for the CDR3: TGTGCCAGTAGTAGTCCGCGAATGGTACGAAGAGACATTCAGTACTTC. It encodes CASSSPRMVRRDIQYF. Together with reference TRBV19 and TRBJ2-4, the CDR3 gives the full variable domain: DGGITQSPKYLFRKEGQNVTLSCEQNLNHDAMYWYRQDPGQGLRLIYYSQIVNDFQKGDIAEGYSVSREKKESFPLTVTSAQKNPTAFYLCASSSPRMVRRDIQYFGAGTRLSVL.

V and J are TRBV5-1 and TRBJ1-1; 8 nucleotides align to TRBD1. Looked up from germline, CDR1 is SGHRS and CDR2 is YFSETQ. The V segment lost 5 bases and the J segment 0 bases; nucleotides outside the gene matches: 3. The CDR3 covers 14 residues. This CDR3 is CASRGQGMNTEAFF. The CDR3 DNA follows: TGCGCCAGCAGAGGACAGGGAATGAACACTGAAGCTTTCTTT.

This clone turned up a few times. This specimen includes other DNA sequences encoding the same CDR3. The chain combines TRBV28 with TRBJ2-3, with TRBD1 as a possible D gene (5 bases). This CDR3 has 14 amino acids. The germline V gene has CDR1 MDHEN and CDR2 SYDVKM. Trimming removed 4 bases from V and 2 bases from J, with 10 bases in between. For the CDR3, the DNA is TGTGCCAGCAGTTCAGGGCAGAACACAGATACGCAGTATTTT. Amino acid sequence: CASSSGQNTDTQYF.

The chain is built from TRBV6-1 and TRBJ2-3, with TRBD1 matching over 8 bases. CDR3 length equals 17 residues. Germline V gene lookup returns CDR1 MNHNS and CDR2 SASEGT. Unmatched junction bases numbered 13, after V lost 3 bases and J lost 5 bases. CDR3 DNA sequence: TGTGCCAGCAGTGAGACCGGGACAGGTCAGTTTGGAGATACGCAGTATTTT. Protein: CASSETGTGQFGDTQYF.